These 22 T cell receptor beta chains were all obtained from the same sample, sequenced in a study of blood T cell repertoires in COVID-19. TCRdb keeps only in-frame clones here, not all; method: immunoSEQ multiplex PCR. The sample shows hundreds of thousands of clones, around nine tenths of them seen only once. Sequencing was carried out using peripheral blood. The source is a woman younger than 30 who had recovered from COVID-19.

The J gene is TRBJ1-2, the V gene TRBV9; 12 nucleotides align to TRBD1. CDR1 is SGDLS and CDR2 is YYNGEE in the germline V gene. This CDR3 region has 17 residues. Germline trimming cut 0 bases from V and 4 bases from J; bases unmatched to any gene: 7. As DNA, the CDR3 is TGTGCCAGCAGCGTAGAGCGGGACAGGGGGCGATTCTATGGCTACACCTTC. It is translated as CASSVERDRGRFYGYTF.

The V and J genes are TRBV6-5 and TRBJ1-3; D uncertain. Per germline, CDR1 MNHEY and CDR2 SVGAGI. V lost 4 bases and J lost 0, with 7 bases in between. The CDR3 has 14 amino acids. The CDR3 region has the DNA TGTGCCAGCAGTTCAGGAAGCTCTGGAAACACCATATATTTT. Translating gives CASSSGSSGNTIYF.

The chain employs TRBV7-2 and TRBJ1-1; 9 nucleotides line up with TRBD1. Germline CDR1 SGHTA, CDR2 FQGNSA. V trimming: 5 bases; J trimming: 11 bases; junction bases outside the gene matches: 9. The CDR3 spans 13 residues. CDR3 residues: CASSEGTGREAFF. In nucleotides, the CDR3 is TGTGCCAGCAGCGAAGGGACAGGGAGGGAGGCTTTCTTT.

This chain joins TRBV9 and TRBJ2-1, with 8 bases that match TRBD2. The CDR3 runs 15 residues. Trimming cost V 2 bases and J 8 bases; bases outside gene matches: 9. CDR1 SGDLS and CDR2 YYNGEE come from the germline V gene. CDR3 region: CASSVGAGALDEQFF. DNA for the CDR3: TGTGCCAGCAGCGTGGGAGCGGGAGCTTTGGATGAGCAGTTCTTC. Together with reference TRBV9 and TRBJ2-1, the CDR3 gives the full variable domain: DSGVTQTPKHLITATGQRVTLRCSPRSGDLSVYWYQQSLDQGLQFLIQYYNGEERAKGNILERFSAQQFPDLHSELNLSSLELGDSALYFCASSVGAGALDEQFFGPGTRLTVL.

Ten or more counts support this clone. This sequence joins TRBV5-1 and TRBJ2-7, with TRBD2 matching 11 bases. This CDR3 has 15 amino acids. After removal of 4 bases from V and 2 bases from J, the junction contained 5 bases not matched to a gene. In germline, CDR1 is SGHRS, CDR2 YFSETQ. The CDR3 bases are TGCGCCAGCAGCCAGCTAGCGGGAGGCCCCTACGAGCAGTACGTC. Translating it yields CASSQLAGGPYEQYV.

The V and J genes are TRBV5-4 and TRBJ2-3, with D maybe TRBD1 (5 bases). V was trimmed by 0 bases and J by 0 bases, leaving 11 bases between them. CDR3 length: 16 amino acids. CDR1 is SGHNT and CDR2 is YYREEE in the germline V gene (reference sequence). The chain's CDR3 is CASSLGRTISTDTQYF. The CDR3 DNA follows: TGTGCCAGCAGCTTGGGAAGGACAATTAGCACAGATACGCAGTATTTT.

The chain links TRBV19 to TRBJ2-7, with D possibly TRBD1 on 6 matching bases. CDR1 and CDR2 from the germline V gene are LNHDA and SQIVND (reference sequence). Trimming cost V 3 bases and J 0 bases, with 9 bases left between them. CDR3 length: 14 residues. The CDR3 loop is CASSIWDNSYEQYV. The CDR3 DNA reads as TGTGCCAGTAGTATTTGGGACAACTCCTACGAGCAGTACGTC.

The chain couples TRBV19 to TRBJ1-6, with D unresolved. The V gene's germline CDR1 is LNHDA and CDR2 SQIVND (reference sequence). CDR3 length: 13 residues. Trimming stripped 8 bases from V and 7 bases from J, with 12 bases between. CDR3: CASGQAGNSPLHF. As DNA, the CDR3 is TGTGCCAGTGGTCAGGCGGGCAATTCACCCCTCCACTTT.

This clone was picked up one time. The chain joins TRBV6-5 to TRBJ2-2; D possibly corresponds to TRBD2 (6 bases). The germline V and J ends were trimmed by 4 bases and 5 bases, with 11 bases remaining between them. The CDR3 totals 14 residues. Germline assignment: CDR1 MNHEY and CDR2 SVGAGI. This CDR3 is CASSSGLKTGELFF. The CDR3 DNA sequence: TGTGCCAGCAGTTCCGGACTAAAAACCGGGGAGCTGTTTTTT.

A note on this clone: Other nucleotide sequences from this sample produce the same CDR3. The chain carries TRBV5-1 and TRBJ2-3, with a possible D match to TRBD2 (6 bases). V gave up 4 bases and J gave up 0 bases, with 9 bases separating them. Germline V gene lookup returns CDR1 SGHRS and CDR2 YFSETQ. The CDR3 length is 14 residues. CDR3 DNA: TGCGCCAGCAGCAGGGACTCTAGCACAGATACGCAGTATTTT. This codes for CASSRDSSTDTQYF.

The chain is built from TRBV27 and TRBJ2-2, with 10 nucleotides matching TRBD2. J was trimmed by 5 bases and V by 3 bases; bases with no gene match: 6. Germline values: CDR1 MNHEY, CDR2 SMNVEV (reference sequence). The CDR3 loop spans 16 amino acids. DNA for the CDR3: TGTGCCAGCAGTTTTCTAGCGGGAGTTAGGACCGGGGAGCTGTTTTTT. It is translated as CASSFLAGVRTGELFF.

V usage is TRBV10-2 and J usage is TRBJ1-1, with D unresolved. CDR1 and CDR2 from the germline V gene are WSHSY and SAAADI. The CDR3 covers 12 residues. Trimming removed 6 bases at V and 2 bases at J, with 7 bases between. In DNA, the CDR3 is TGCGCCAGCAGACGACAAAACACTGAAGCTTTCTTT. Its protein is CASRRQNTEAFF.

V usage is TRBV4-3 and J usage is TRBJ2-3, with 14 nucleotides matching TRBD2. Trimming at V came to 0 bases and at J to 2 bases, leaving 10 bases not matched to a gene. The CDR3 has 20 residues. Germline loops: CDR1 LGHNA, CDR2 YSLEER. CDR3 in DNA: TGCGCCAGCAGCCAAGATATGGGACTAGCGGGGGTGGTGATCACAGATACGCAGTATTTT. It translates to CASSQDMGLAGVVITDTQYF.

J is TRBJ2-1 and V is TRBV9; no reliable D call. Trimming left V 4 bases short and J 6 bases short, with 17 bases between. This CDR3 has 15 amino acids. Germline CDR1 reads SGDLS; CDR2 reads YYNGEE. This chain's CDR3 is CASSSGRVSANEQFF. CDR3 in DNA: TGTGCCAGCAGCTCCGGCCGGGTGAGCGCCAATGAGCAGTTCTTC.

This chain links TRBV11-2 with TRBJ2-2, with TRBD2 as a possible D gene (6 bases). CDR3 length equals 18 residues. Deletions cut 5 bases from V and 4 bases from J, with 23 bases between. Germline V CDR1 and CDR2: SGHAT, FQNNGV. In DNA form, the CDR3 reads TGTGCCAGCAGCCCATGGGTTGGTCGGGGAGGAGGCACCGGGGAGCTGTTTTTT. This gives the protein CASSPWVGRGGGTGELFF.

This clone appeared a single time. This sequence joins TRBV9 and TRBJ1-3; 7 positions match TRBD1. Per the germline V gene, CDR1 is SGDLS and CDR2 is YYNGEE. This CDR3 contains 16 residues. V was clipped by 0 bases and J by 2 bases; unmatched bases: 5. CDR3 DNA: TGTGCCAGCAGCGTAGCAGACAGGGCCGCTGGAAACACCATATATTTT. As protein: CASSVADRAAGNTIYF.

V gene TRBV4-3 combines with J gene TRBJ2-2; 16 positions match TRBD2. Germline loops: CDR1 LGHNA, CDR2 YSLEER. The CDR3 has 21 amino acids. The ends lost 4 bases at V and 0 bases at J; junction bases unmatched: 11. The CDR3 loop is CASSPTGLAGGLRANTGELFF. The CDR3 nucleotides read TGCGCCAGCAGCCCTACGGGACTAGCGGGAGGGTTAAGAGCGAACACCGGGGAGCTGTTTTTT.

The chain links TRBV19 to TRBJ2-3; TRBD1 is a possible D gene (5 bases). This CDR3 is 14 amino acids long. V was shortened by 6 bases and J by 6 bases, with 16 bases between the two germline ends. Germline CDR1 LNHDA, CDR2 SQIVND (reference sequence). The CDR3 sequence is CASSHGLGADTQYF. The CDR3 nucleotides read TGTGCCAGTAGCCATGGGTTAGGGGCCGATACGCAGTATTTT.

The rearrangement links TRBV7-2 to TRBJ2-2, with D unclear. CDR3 size: 14 residues. Between the trimmed V and J ends, which lost 4 bases and 2 bases, there was a span of 8 bases. Germline CDR1 and CDR2: SGHTA and FQGNSA. The CDR3 here is CASSSVLNTGELFF. In DNA form, the CDR3 reads TGTGCCAGCAGCTCGGTCCTCAACACCGGGGAGCTGTTTTTT. Looking up the rest from reference TRBV7-2 and TRBJ2-2 gives the full variable domain: GAGVSQSPSNKVTEKGKDVELRCDPISGHTALYWYRQSLGQGLEFLIYFQGNSAPDKSGLPSDRFSAERTGGSVSTLTIQRTQQEDSAVYLCASSSVLNTGELFFGEGSRLTVL.

The V gene is TRBV30, the J gene TRBJ2-1, with 8 nucleotides matching TRBD1. The CDR3 covers 15 residues. The germline V gene has CDR1 GTSNPN and CDR2 SVGIG (reference sequence). J lost 5 bases, V lost 2 bases, and 8 bases had no gene match. The CDR3 sequence is CAWSPRDRRHNEQFF. In DNA, the CDR3 is TGTGCCTGGAGTCCCCGGGACAGGCGCCACAATGAGCAGTTCTTC.

The rearrangement uses TRBV4-3 and TRBJ2-5, with 10 bases fitting TRBD2. The ends lost 1 base at V and 5 bases at J; junction bases unmatched: 4. The germline CDR1 and CDR2 sequences are LGHNA and YSLEER. There are 15 residues in the CDR3. CDR3 bases: TGCGCCAGCAGCCAAGGTTCTAGCGGGAGTGAGACCCAGTACTTC. Translating it yields CASSQGSSGSETQYF.

The rearrangement links TRBV2 to TRBJ2-2; 12 bases are shared with TRBD2. With V trimmed by 4 bases and J by 5 bases, 5 bases remained unmatched. CDR3 size: 16 residues. Germline assignment: CDR1 SNHLY and CDR2 FYNNEI. The CDR3 loop reads CASSATSGRITGELFF. The CDR3 coding sequence is TGTGCCAGCAGTGCGACTAGCGGGAGAATAACCGGGGAGCTGTTTTTT.